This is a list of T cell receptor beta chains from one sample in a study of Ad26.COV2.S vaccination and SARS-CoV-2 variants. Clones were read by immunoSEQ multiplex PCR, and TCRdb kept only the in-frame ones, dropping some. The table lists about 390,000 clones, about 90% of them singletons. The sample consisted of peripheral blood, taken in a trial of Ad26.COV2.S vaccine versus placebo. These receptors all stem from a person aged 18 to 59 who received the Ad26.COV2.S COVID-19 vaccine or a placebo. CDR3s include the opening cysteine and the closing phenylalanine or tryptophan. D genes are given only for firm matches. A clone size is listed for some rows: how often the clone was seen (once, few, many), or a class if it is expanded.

CASSSVAEAFF	TGTGCCAGTAGCTCAGTAGCGGAAGCTTTCTTT	NA	TRBJ1-1	NA	TRBV19
CASSLGQDNWGYTF	TGTGCCAGCAGCCTAGGACAGGACAATTGGGGCTACACCTTC	TRBD1	TRBJ1-2	NA	TRBV5-6
CASRGRSSDEQYF	TGTGCCAGCAGGGGCAGAAGTAGCGACGAGCAGTACTTC	NA	TRBJ2-7	NA	TRBV7-9
CASSEEAGVVSF	TGTGCCAGCAGTGAAGAGGCAGGGGTTGTCTCGTTC	NA	TRBJ2-7	NA	TRBV2
CASSGTEGAPLHF	TGTGCCAGCAGCGGGACCGAGGGGGCACCCCTCCACTTT	NA	TRBJ1-6	NA	TRBV28
CASSLVGSSGSYNEQFF	TGTGCCAGCAGCCTAGTCGGTTCTAGCGGGAGTTACAATGAGCAGTTCTTC	TRBD2	TRBJ2-1	NA	TRBV7-2
CASSLGTGEQYF	TGTGCCAGCAGCTTGGGTACGGGAGAGCAGTACTTC	NA	TRBJ2-7	NA	TRBV5-4
CASSQRKEINSPLHF	TGTGCCAGCAGCCAGAGGAAGGAAATTAATTCACCCCTCCACTTT	NA	TRBJ1-6	NA	TRBV14
CASSLLGQAEPQHF	TGTGCCAGCAGCTTACTGGGGCAGGCTGAGCCCCAGCATTTT	NA	TRBJ1-5	NA	TRBV5-4
CASSWAGTPEQYF	TGTGCCAGCAGTTGGGCCGGGACTCCCGAGCAGTACTTC	NA	TRBJ2-7	NA	TRBV12-3/TRBV12-4
CASSLESGANTGELFF	TGTGCCAGCAGCTTAGAATCTGGGGCGAACACCGGGGAGCTGTTTTTT	NA	TRBJ2-2	NA	TRBV7-6
CASSLWGLNTGELFF	TGTGCCAGCAGCTTGTGGGGGTTGAACACCGGGGAGCTGTTTTTT	NA	TRBJ2-2	NA	TRBV5-4
CASRTPGEKYEQYF	TGTGCCAGCAGAACACCGGGGGAGAAGTACGAGCAGTACTTC	NA	TRBJ2-7	NA	TRBV21-1
CASSRSTTRANVLTF	TGTGCCAGCAGCCGTTCAACGACTAGGGCCAACGTCCTGACTTTC	NA	TRBJ2-6	NA	TRBV3-1/TRBV3-2
CATSGYGYEQYF	TGTGCCACCAGTGGGTACGGCTACGAGCAGTACTTC	NA	TRBJ2-7	NA	TRBV24-1
CASSKLGGGASGYNEQFF	TGTGCCAGCAGCAAACTGGGGGGCGGGGCTAGCGGTTACAATGAGCAGTTCTTC	NA	TRBJ2-1	NA	TRBV21-1
CSAGGVETEAFF	TGCAGCGCGGGAGGGGTTGAGACTGAAGCTTTCTTT	NA	TRBJ1-1	few	TRBV29-1
CASSGQAYEQYF	TGTGCCAGTTCAGGACAGGCCTACGAGCAGTACTTC	TRBD1	TRBJ2-7	NA	TRBV2
CASSYGTGIPYEQYF	TGTGCCAGCAGTTACGGGACAGGGATCCCCTACGAGCAGTACTTC	TRBD1	TRBJ2-7	many	TRBV6-5
CASSQVYLRGNTEAFF	TGCGCCAGCAGCCAAGTCTATCTTAGGGGAAATACTGAAGCTTTCTTT	NA	TRBJ1-1	NA	TRBV4-3
CASESWREDTQYF	TGTGCCAGCGAGAGTTGGAGGGAAGATACGCAGTATTTT	NA	TRBJ2-3	once	TRBV11-2
CASRMRGTEAFF	TGTGCCAGCAGGATGAGGGGAACTGAAGCTTTCTTT	NA	TRBJ1-1	NA	TRBV28
CASSAFSTGEVRAFF	TGTGCCAGTAGTGCTTTTAGCACAGGCGAAGTTAGAGCTTTCTTT	NA	TRBJ1-1	NA	TRBV19
CASSAIRTSEHGYTF	TGTGCCAGCAGTGCGATTAGGACCTCCGAACATGGCTACACCTTC	NA	TRBJ1-2	NA	TRBV2
CASSLNSPEGYTF	TGCGCCAGCAGCTTAAATTCACCCGAGGGCTACACCTTC	NA	TRBJ1-2	NA	TRBV5-1
CASSLEALAGTDTQYF	TGTGCCAGCAGCTTGGAGGCGCTAGCGGGCACAGATACGCAGTATTTT	TRBD2	TRBJ2-3	NA	TRBV5-6
CASRIPGGTEAFF	TGTGCCAGCAGGATACCTGGGGGAACTGAAGCTTTCTTT	NA	TRBJ1-1	NA	TRBV25-1
CASSLDRWDEQYF	TGTGCCAGCAGCTTAGACAGGTGGGACGAGCAGTACTTC	NA	TRBJ2-7	NA	TRBV7-9
CASSEDAVSTDTQYF	TGTGCCAGCAGTGAAGACGCAGTGTCCACAGATACGCAGTATTTT	NA	TRBJ2-3	NA	TRBV2